This T cell receptor (beta chain) was captured by sequencing in a study of blood T cell repertoires in COVID-19. Trimming removed 6 bases from V and 3 bases from J, with 8 bases in between. The CDR3 totals 12 residues. CDR1 and CDR2 (germline): MNHNY, SVGAGI (reference sequence). Clones were read by immunoSEQ multiplex PCR, and TCRdb kept only the in-frame ones, dropping some. In the table there are hundreds of thousands of clones, roughly nine tenths of which are singletons. The material sequenced was peripheral blood. This receptor was obtained from a woman in her 50s with acute or convalescent COVID-19. V and J are TRBV6-6 and TRBJ2-5, with unresolved D. CDR3 DNA: TGTGCCAGCAGCTCGGGTAAAGAGACCCAGTACTTC. This sequence encodes CASSSGKETQYF.